The 27 T cell receptor beta chains given below trace back to one sample, sequenced in a study of CD8+ T cells in alopecia areata. The sample's treatment: oral pan-JAK inhibitor, 5-10 mg twice daily. cDNA prepared by RNA extraction and subsequent reverse transcription served as the template for sequencing. Clones were read by immunoSEQ multiplex PCR, and TCRdb kept only the in-frame ones, dropping some. Found here are 150,000 to 250,000 clones, 55% to 70% of them singletons; the top ten hold about 3%. The sample was CD4+ T cells sorted from blood, taken at week 4, from a patient treated with tofacitinib. Source of these receptors: a human donor with alopecia areata.

This clone was seen only once. The chain is built from TRBV9 and TRBJ2-7; 10 positions agree with TRBD1. The V gene end was trimmed by 2 bases and the J gene end by 3 bases; junction bases not matched to a gene: 5. CDR1 is SGDLS and CDR2 is YYNGEE in the germline V gene. This CDR3 region has 15 residues. The DNA of the CDR3 is TGTGCCAGCAGCGTCGCCGGGACAGGGGTCTACGAGCAGTACTTC. This gives the protein CASSVAGTGVYEQYF.

This chain joins TRBV7-2 and TRBJ2-3; TRBD2 matches at 7 bases. In germline, CDR1 is SGHTA, CDR2 FQGNSA. The CDR3 spans 17 residues. The junction had 10 bases not matched to a gene; V was cut back by 2 bases and J by 2 bases. CDR3 DNA: TGTGCCAGCAGCTTATATGGGCCTAGCGGAGCCACAGATACGCAGTATTTT. This sequence encodes CASSLYGPSGATDTQYF.

The V call is TRBV30, the J call TRBJ1-1; 9 nucleotides match TRBD1. This CDR3 spans 13 amino acids. CDR1 and CDR2 from the germline V gene are GTSNPN and SVGIG (reference sequence). The V and J ends lost 5 bases and 4 bases, in that order; junction bases with no gene match: 5. CDR3 in DNA: TGTGCCTGGCGGGGACAGGGAATCACTGAAGCTTTCTTT. Its protein product is CAWRGQGITEAFF.

This chain connects TRBV30 to TRBJ1-4; D gene unclear. Germline values: CDR1 GTSNPN, CDR2 SVGIG (reference sequence). V lost 0 bases and J 4 bases, leaving 9 bases between the germline ends. CDR3 length: 14 residues. The CDR3 spells CAWSVGQSNEKLFF. As DNA, the CDR3 is TGTGCCTGGAGTGTTGGGCAGAGTAATGAAAAACTGTTTTTT.

The chain carries TRBV15 and TRBJ2-5; D gene uncertain. CDR1 LNHNV and CDR2 YYDKDF come from the germline V gene (reference sequence). The CDR3 is 14 residues long. V was trimmed by 3 bases and J by 9 bases, leaving 17 bases between them. The CDR3 here is CATSRKGQNLPQYF. The CDR3 region has the DNA TGTGCCACCAGCAGGAAGGGCCAGAATTTGCCCCAGTACTTC.

V is TRBV5-6 and J is TRBJ1-2; TRBD1 is a possible D gene (6 bases). V was clipped by 2 bases and J by 4 bases, with 12 bases between them. The CDR3 spans 14 residues. Germline values: CDR1 SGHDT, CDR2 YYEEEE. This CDR3 is CASSLTGQSYGYTF. In DNA, the CDR3 is TGTGCCAGCAGCTTAACTGGACAGTCCTATGGCTACACCTTC.

The rearrangement joins TRBV2 to TRBJ1-4; no firm D call. The CDR3 loop spans 15 amino acids. The germline CDR1 and CDR2 sequences are SNHLY and FYNNEI. The V end lost 0 bases, the J end lost 7 bases, and 12 bases lay between the germline ends. The CDR3 DNA follows: TGTGCCAGCAGTGAAGCTCTGGGAGGCGGTGAAAAACTGTTTTTT. Translation: CASSEALGGGEKLFF.

The chain joins TRBV4-1 to TRBJ1-1; D gene ambiguous. CDR3 length: 18 amino acids. The V end was cut by 1 base, the J end by 1 base, with 19 bases between. The germline V gene has CDR1 MGHRA and CDR2 YSYEKL. The CDR3 nucleotides read TGCGCCAGCAGCCAAGTCCCTGCCCGTGGCACTTCGAACACTGAAGCTTTCTTT. Its protein product is CASSQVPARGTSNTEAFF.

CDR3 coding DNA: TGCGCCAGCAGCCAGGACAGTTTCAATGAGCAGTTCTTC. Its protein product is CASSQDSFNEQFF. The V gene is TRBV5-1, the J gene TRBJ2-1; a possible D gene is TRBD1 (6 bases). Trimming removed 4 bases at V and 6 bases at J, with 11 bases between. The CDR3 totals 13 residues. CDR1 is SGHRS and CDR2 is YFSETQ in the germline V gene.

This clone was picked up a small number of times. This chain uses TRBV7-3 with TRBJ2-5, with D perhaps being TRBD1 or TRBD2 (5 bases each). The CDR3 spans 13 residues. Germline V gene data show CDR1 as SGHTA and CDR2 as FQGTGA. V was trimmed by 4 bases and J by 7 bases, leaving 13 bases between them. The CDR3 protein is CASSSGSGGTQYF. The DNA of the CDR3 is TGTGCCAGCAGCTCAGGGTCTGGAGGGACCCAGTACTTC.

This clone appeared once. This chain joins TRBV4-3 and TRBJ1-2, with no clear D. CDR1 and CDR2 (germline): LGHNA, YSLEER. V lost 4 bases and J 4 bases, leaving 16 bases between the germline ends. This CDR3 region has 15 residues. CDR3 region: CASSLTLAGGYGYTF. For the CDR3, the DNA is TGCGCCAGCAGCCTAACCTTGGCGGGTGGCTATGGCTACACCTTC.

This clone has more than one count but fewer than ten. The rearrangement links TRBV29-1 to TRBJ2-2, with D perhaps matching TRBD2 (5 bases). Per the germline V gene, CDR1 is SQVTM and CDR2 is ANQGSEA. The CDR3 sequence is 12 residues long. The V end lost 4 bases, the J end lost 6 bases, and 9 bases lay between the germline ends. The CDR3 bases are TGCAGCGTTGTAGAGGGCCCCGGGGAGCTGTTTTTT. This codes for CSVVEGPGELFF.

V and J are TRBV30 and TRBJ2-1; no reliable D call. The germline gives CDR1 GTSNPN, CDR2 SVGIG (reference sequence). V was trimmed by 4 bases and J by 9 bases, leaving 13 bases between them. The CDR3 has 12 amino acids. CDR3 nucleotide sequence: TGTGCCTGGACAACAGTTCTAGGTGAGCAGTTCTTC. As protein: CAWTTVLGEQFF.

This clone was detected a few times. The chain has TRBV27 and TRBJ2-7; no reliable D call. CDR3 length: 14 amino acids. Germline V gene sequence: CDR1 MNHEY, CDR2 SMNVEV (reference sequence). V was clipped by 5 bases and J by 2 bases, with 13 bases between them. The DNA of the CDR3 is TGTGCCAGCAGTCCTACAGTGATTACCTACGAGCAGTACTTC. This sequence encodes CASSPTVITYEQYF.

This chain links TRBV30 with TRBJ1-2; 8 bases align to TRBD1. The CDR3 runs to 15 residues. The junction had 3 bases not matched to a gene; V was cut back by 0 bases and J by 0 bases. Germline V gene lookup returns CDR1 GTSNPN and CDR2 SVGIG (reference sequence). Here the CDR3 DNA reads TGTGCCTGGAGTGTCAGGGGGCAAACTAACTATGGCTACACCTTC. It translates to CAWSVRGQTNYGYTF.

V gene TRBV19 combines with J gene TRBJ1-6; maybe TRBD1 (5 bases). Looked up from germline, CDR1 is LNHDA and CDR2 is SQIVND (reference sequence). V lost 6 bases to trimming and J lost 7 bases, with 13 bases between them. This CDR3 has 14 residues. The CDR3 protein is CASRTTGPNSPLHF. In nucleotides, the CDR3 is TGTGCCAGTAGGACCACAGGACCGAATTCACCCCTCCACTTT.

The chain recombines TRBV7-3 with TRBJ2-1, with D possibly being TRBD1 (5 bases). The CDR3 has 16 amino acids. In germline, CDR1 is SGHTA, CDR2 FQGTGA. Trimming pared 5 bases from V and 4 bases from J, leaving 18 bases between. As DNA, the CDR3 is TGTGCCAGCAGCCACCCGACTCCAGGGTATTACAATGAGCAGTTCTTC. It yields the protein CASSHPTPGYYNEQFF.

The chain has TRBV15 and TRBJ1-1; the D is unclear. The CDR3 loop spans 15 amino acids. Germline V gene lookup returns CDR1 LNHNV and CDR2 YYDKDF (reference sequence). The germline V and J ends were trimmed by 3 bases and 2 bases, with 13 bases remaining between them. The CDR3 is CATSSLVVSNTEAFF. The DNA of the CDR3 is TGTGCCACCAGCAGTCTAGTAGTGAGTAACACTGAAGCTTTCTTT.

V is TRBV30 and J is TRBJ2-7; weak D call: TRBD2 (5 bases). This CDR3 has 13 amino acids. V was clipped by 3 bases and J by 7 bases, with 16 bases between them. Germline lookup yields CDR1 GTSNPN and CDR2 SVGIG (reference sequence). DNA for the CDR3: TGTGCCTGGAGCATAAACGGGGTCGGGGAGCAGTACTTC. Its translation is CAWSINGVGEQYF.

This clone was observed once. The genes are TRBV5-1 and TRBJ1-2, with D unresolved. CDR3 length: 15 residues. Germline CDR1 reads SGHRS; CDR2 reads YFSETQ. Trimming left V 0 bases short and J 10 bases short, with 19 bases between. The CDR3 region is CASSLVLGPPADYTF. The CDR3 DNA sequence: TGCGCCAGCAGCTTGGTCCTAGGCCCTCCGGCGGACTACACCTTC.

This chain uses TRBV5-1 with TRBJ2-1; 7 nucleotides line up with TRBD2. Germline V lookup: CDR1 SGHRS, CDR2 YFSETQ. J gave up 6 bases and V 0 bases, and 6 bases lay outside the gene matches. CDR3 length: 15 residues. The CDR3 DNA sequence: TGCGCCAGCAGCTTGGGCGGGACTACCACCAATGAGCAGTTCTTC. Translation: CASSLGGTTTNEQFF. The full variable domain, in which reference TRBV5-1 and TRBJ2-1 provide the parts outside the CDR3, is KAGVTQTPRYLIKTRGQQVTLSCSPISGHRSVSWYQQTPGQGLQFLFEYFSETQRNKGNFPGRFSGRQFSNSRSEMNVSTLELGDSALYLCASSLGGTTTNEQFFGPGTRLTVL.

V is TRBV30 and J is TRBJ2-5, with 9 bases that match TRBD1. The CDR3 loop spans 15 amino acids. Trimming cost V 1 base and J 4 bases; bases outside gene matches: 7. The germline CDR1 and CDR2 sequences are GTSNPN and SVGIG (reference sequence). For the CDR3, the DNA is TGTGCCTGGAGTGCCCGGGACAGGGTGGTAGAGACCCAGTACTTC. This codes for CAWSARDRVVETQYF.

This clone was counted once. This chain connects TRBV11-2 to TRBJ1-2; 7 bases map to TRBD1. Per the germline V gene, CDR1 is SGHAT and CDR2 is FQNNGV. This CDR3 is 15 amino acids long. V was pared by 7 bases and J by 0 bases, with 8 bases of the junction left unmatched. The CDR3 here is CASTSYGQANYGYTF. The DNA of the CDR3 is TGTGCCAGCACCTCATACGGACAGGCTAACTATGGCTACACCTTC.

V is TRBV29-1 and J is TRBJ2-2, with 12 positions matching TRBD2. Per germline, CDR1 SQVTM and CDR2 ANQGSEA. The CDR3 spans 15 residues. The V segment lost 7 bases and the J segment 2 bases; nucleotides outside the gene matches: 5. In DNA, the CDR3 is TGCAGCGGGGAGACTAGCGGGGGCAACACCGGGGAGCTGTTTTTT. Protein: CSGETSGGNTGELFF.

Remarks on this clone: In the same sample, other DNA sequences code for this CDR3. V is TRBV28 and J is TRBJ2-7; TRBD2 is a possible D gene (5 bases). Germline values: CDR1 MDHEN, CDR2 SYDVKM. V dropped 5 bases and J dropped 4 bases, with 12 bases sitting between them. The CDR3 extends over 13 amino acids. The CDR3 DNA sequence: TGTGCCAGCAGTCCGCCGGGATCTTACGAGCAGTACTTC. It codes for CASSPPGSYEQYF.

The chain employs TRBV30 and TRBJ2-7; tentative D call: TRBD1 (6 bases). The germline V gene encodes CDR1 GTSNPN and CDR2 SVGIG (reference sequence). With 1 base removed from V and 4 bases from J, the gap between germline ends came to 14 bases. This CDR3 region has 14 residues. The DNA of the CDR3 is TGTGCCTGGAGTGACAAAAATAGGGGGTACGAGCAGTACTTC. Protein: CAWSDKNRGYEQYF.

The V and J genes are TRBV7-3 and TRBJ2-3, with TRBD2 matching 7 bases. This CDR3 contains 15 residues. Losses at the gene ends were 3 bases for V and 1 base for J; bases not matched to a gene: 4. CDR1 is SGHTA, CDR2 FQGTGA, per germline. Here the CDR3 DNA reads TGTGCCAGCAGCTTCCGGGGGGATGGCACAGATACGCAGTATTTT. It yields the protein CASSFRGDGTDTQYF.